One and the same sample provided the 3 T cell receptor beta chains below, sequenced in a study of beta chain features in type 1 diabetes. Since all of the isolated RNA was reverse transcribed, expressed TCRB transcripts were what got sequenced. Clones were sequenced by immunoSEQ multiplex PCR, and TCRdb holds only the in-frame ones, with some missing. The sample holds some 180,000 clones, approximately 13% seen once. The sample comprised central memory CD4+ T cells from blood. The receptors derive from a woman younger than 35 in good health.

Only a few counts were recorded for this clone. This chain connects TRBV7-6 to TRBJ2-7; 10 bases map to TRBD2. CDR1 and CDR2 from the germline V gene are SGHVS and FNYEAQ. Trimming took 1 base from V and 1 from J; bases not matched to a gene: 4. The CDR3 is made up of 16 amino acids. The CDR3 DNA sequence: TGTGCCAGCAGCTTAGGCGGGACTAGCGTATCCTACGAGCAGTACTTC. Residues: CASSLGGTSVSYEQYF.

As to this clone: Germline is not matched at one junction end, which may reflect a read error. V and J are TRBV7-7 and TRBJ2-1; unclear D gene. This CDR3 contains 13 residues. In germline, CDR1 is SSHAT, CDR2 FNYEAQ (reference sequence). CDR3 sequence: CASSQSSQDEQFF. DNA for the CDR3: TGTGCTAGCAGCCAATCTAGTCAAGATGAGCAGTTCTTC.

The chain couples TRBV19 to TRBJ1-5; TRBD1 aligns across 7 bases. The trim removed 6 bases at V and 1 base at J, leaving 6 bases unmatched. The CDR3 extends over 15 amino acids. Germline V CDR1 and CDR2: LNHDA, SQIVND (reference sequence). The CDR3 sequence: CASSLTGSSNQPQHF. CDR3 bases: TGTGCCAGTAGCCTGACAGGGTCGAGCAATCAGCCCCAGCATTTT. Full variable domain (rest looked up from reference TRBV19 and TRBJ1-5): DGGITQSPKYLFRKEGQNVTLSCEQNLNHDAMYWYRQDPGQGLRLIYYSQIVNDFQKGDIAEGYSVSREKKESFPLTVTSAQKNPTAFYLCASSLTGSSNQPQHFGDGTRLSIL.